The following is a TCR beta chain sequence with its context. Documented treatment: some 20 received Ad26.COV2.S at low or high dose, single or two shots; 5 received placebo; per-sample allocation not given. Each sample was drawn 63 days after the first injection (of vaccine or placebo). These data originate in a study of Ad26.COV2.S vaccination and SARS-CoV-2 variants. TCRdb's copy holds only in-frame clones and misses some; the assay was immunoSEQ multiplex PCR. The table records some 640,000 clones, 89% of them present only once. This CDR3 is 13 amino acids long. V dropped 6 bases and J dropped 3 bases, with 12 bases sitting between them.

The sequence came from a person between 18 and 65 years old who received the Ad26.COV2.S COVID-19 vaccine or a placebo. The specimen was peripheral blood, collected in a trial of Ad26.COV2.S vaccine versus placebo. The rearrangement uses TRBV12-3 or TRBV12-4 and TRBJ2-7; possibly TRBD2 for D (7 bases). CDR3 DNA: TGTGCCAGCAGCGGGGGGCCTCGCTACGAGCAGTACTTC. Protein product: CASSGGPRYEQYF.